Listed below are T cell receptor beta chains from one sample, sequenced in a study of early T cells in non-severe SARS-CoV-2 infection. Via MiXCR, TCRdb re-called the 5' RACE reads, giving one row per CDR3 protein. The sample has around 53,000 distinct CDR3 sequences; about 12% are singletons. Sequencing was done on a sample of whole blood. The receptors were sampled from an adult who was a healthcare worker with PCR-confirmed SARS-CoV-2 infection or an uninfected control (not recorded which). CDR3s include the opening cysteine and the closing phenylalanine or tryptophan. A D gene is named only where the DNA matches it firmly. Some rows mark clone size as missing; the rest say once, few, many or name a class of expanded clone.

TRBD1	many	TRBV18	15	TRBJ1-4	CASSPWDRGGEKLFF	TGTGCCAGCTCACCGTGGGACAGGGGAGGTGAAAAACTGTTTTTT
.	.	TRBV3-1	14	TRBJ1-6	CASSLGGRDSPLHF	TGTGCCAGCAGCCTTGGGGGGCGCGATTCACCCCTCCACTTT
TRBD1	few	TRBV7-2	15	TRBJ1-1	CASSLAPTGGTEAFF	TGTGCCAGCAGCTTAGCGCCGACAGGGGGAACTGAAGCTTTCTTT
.	.	TRBV11-3	13	TRBJ2-7	CASSFGPSYEQYF	TGTGCCAGCAGTTTTGGTCCCTCCTACGAGCAGTACTTC
.	.	TRBV7-8	14	TRBJ2-7	CASSKFGGGDEQYF	TGTGCCAGCAGCAAATTCGGAGGGGGCGACGAGCAGTACTTC
TRBD2	many	TRBV18	17	TRBJ2-5	CASSPPRGGGFQETQYF	TGTGCCAGCTCACCACCGAGGGGCGGGGGATTCCAAGAGACCCAGTACTTC
.	many	TRBV7-9	19	TRBJ2-1	CASSLPTRGAGHSYNEQFF	TGTGCCAGCAGCTTACCTACCCGGGGGGCGGGGCACTCCTACAATGAGCAGTTCTTC
.	many	TRBV20-1	14	TRBJ1-5	CSARGGAGNQPQHF	TGCAGTGCTAGAGGTGGGGCAGGGAATCAGCCCCAGCATTTT
.	many	TRBV20-1	12	TRBJ1-2	CSARDNQNSGTF	TGCAGTGCTAGAGATAACCAGAATAGTGGCACCTTC
.	.	TRBV7-2	11	TRBJ1-2	CASSWTHGYTF	TGTGCCAGCAGCTGGACACATGGCTACACCTTC
TRBD2	.	TRBV6-6	12	TRBJ2-5	CASSGAREGQYF	TGTGCCAGCTCCGGGGCGCGGGAGGGCCAGTACTTC
.	few	TRBV2	17	TRBJ2-5	CASSEVASFVLRETQYF	TGTGCCAGCAGTGAAGTGGCGTCCTTCGTCCTCCGGGAGACCCAGTACTTC
.	.	TRBV18	12	TRBJ1-1	CASSRTRTEAFF	TGTGCCAGCTCACGAACACGGACTGAAGCTTTCTTT
.	few	TRBV3-1	14	TRBJ2-7	CASSLDRFGYEQYF	TGTGCCAGCAGTCTAGACAGATTTGGTTACGAGCAGTACTTC
TRBD2	few	TRBV9	15	TRBJ2-1	CASSVEASGGNEQFF	TGTGCCAGCAGCGTAGAGGCTAGCGGGGGAAATGAGCAGTTCTTC
TRBD2	few	TRBV6-4	15	TRBJ2-1	CASSDGTSGNNEQFF	TGTGCCAGCAGTGACGGGACTAGCGGAAACAATGAGCAGTTCTTC
TRBD2	many	TRBV12-3/TRBV12-4	17	TRBJ2-5	CASAPMGGRAYQETQYF	TGTGCCAGCGCACCCATGGGCGGGAGGGCCTACCAAGAGACCCAGTACTTC
TRBD1	few	TRBV5-4	15	TRBJ1-2	CASSHGDRGGRSYTF	TGTGCCAGCAGCCATGGAGACAGGGGAGGTAGGAGCTACACCTTC
.	few	TRBV11-2	15	TRBJ2-1	CASSLDPSSYNEQFF	TGTGCCAGCAGCTTAGATCCGAGCTCCTACAATGAGCAGTTCTTC
.	.	TRBV27	12	TRBJ2-7	CASSTTGYEQYF	TGTGCCAGCAGCACCACTGGTTACGAGCAGTACTTC
.	few	TRBV24-1	13	TRBJ2-3	CATSEAGTDTQYF	TGTGCCACCAGTGAAGCGGGCACAGATACGCAGTATTTT
.	few	TRBV3-1	13	TRBJ2-1	CASSQVWGGEQFF	TGTGCCAGCAGCCAAGTTTGGGGCGGCGAGCAGTTCTTC
.	few	TRBV9	13	TRBJ1-2	CASSPDGNYGYTF	TGTGCCAGCAGCCCCGATGGAAACTATGGCTACACCTTC
TRBD1	many	TRBV9	16	TRBJ1-2	CASSFRTGGDGYGYTF	TGTGCCAGCAGCTTCCGGACAGGGGGAGACGGCTATGGCTACACCTTC
.	few	TRBV29-1	11	TRBJ1-1	CSGKQGVEAFF	TGCAGCGGGAAACAGGGAGTTGAAGCTTTCTTT
TRBD2	few	TRBV7-3	18	TRBJ2-2	CASSLGSGRAPNTGELFF	TGTGCCAGCAGCTTAGGGAGCGGGAGGGCCCCGAACACCGGGGAGCTGTTTTTT
.	.	TRBV6-1	13	TRBJ1-2	CASSGGRFIDYTF	TGTGCCAGCAGTGGTGGCAGATTTATAGACTACACCTTC
TRBD1	.	TRBV29-1	15	TRBJ2-1	CSVVIRDRIYNEQFF	TGCAGCGTTGTAATTCGGGACAGGATTTACAATGAGCAGTTCTTC
TRBD2	many	TRBV29-1	17	TRBJ2-1	CSVATSGRAFTGNEQFF	TGCAGCGTTGCTACTAGCGGGAGGGCCTTTACCGGCAATGAGCAGTTCTTC
.	many	TRBV30	12	TRBJ2-7	CAWSAVPYEQYF	TGTGCCTGGAGTGCCGTACCCTACGAGCAGTACTTC
.	few	TRBV9	14	TRBJ1-2	CASGMDSRSYGYTF	TGTGCCAGCGGGATGGACAGCCGATCTTATGGCTACACCTTC
TRBD1	many	TRBV9	15	TRBJ2-6	CASSGTGTGANVLTF	TGTGCCAGCAGCGGGACAGGCACTGGGGCCAACGTCCTGACTTTC
TRBD2	many	TRBV6-5	19	TRBJ2-3	CASRHTSLRVAGEMDTQYF	TGTGCCAGCAGGCATACCTCCCTCAGGGTCGCGGGAGAAATGGATACGCAGTATTTT
.	few	TRBV11-2	13	TRBJ2-6	CASKGSGANVLTF	TGTGCCAGCAAGGGCTCTGGGGCCAACGTCCTGACTTTC
.	.	TRBV27	12	TRBJ2-4	CASSLNRKIQYF	TGTGCCAGCAGTTTAAACAGGAAAATCCAGTACTTC
.	few	TRBV5-1	14	TRBJ2-7	CASSLSGARDEQYF	TGCGCCAGCAGCTTGTCAGGGGCTCGCGACGAGCAGTACTTC
TRBD2	few	TRBV30	18	TRBJ2-3	CAWSARLSGRARIDTQYF	TGTGCCTGGAGTGCCCGTTTGAGCGGGAGGGCCAGGATAGATACGCAGTATTTT
TRBD1	many	TRBV29-1	13	TRBJ2-1	CSVPRQGDNEQFF	TGCAGCGTTCCCCGGCAGGGGGACAATGAGCAGTTCTTC
.	.	TRBV4-3	16	TRBJ2-7	CASSQRFQESAYEQYF	TGCGCCAGCAGCCAAAGGTTCCAGGAGAGCGCCTACGAGCAGTACTTC
.	few	TRBV7-2	16	TRBJ1-4	CASSFRRPATNEKLFF	TGTGCCAGCAGCTTCCGACGGCCTGCAACTAATGAAAAACTGTTTTTT
.	few	TRBV27	13	TRBJ2-1	CASSPYDSNEQFF	TGTGCCAGCAGCCCCTATGACAGCAATGAGCAGTTCTTC
.	few	TRBV5-1	13	TRBJ1-1	CASSLALYTEAFF	TGCGCCAGCAGCTTGGCCCTGTACACTGAAGCTTTCTTT
TRBD2	few	TRBV12-3/TRBV12-4	17	TRBJ2-1	CASIPWGGMASYNEQFF	TGTGCCAGCATCCCTTGGGGGGGGATGGCTTCCTACAATGAGCAGTTCTTC
.	many	TRBV7-6	16	TRBJ1-6	CASSLKLSGDNSPLHF	TGTGCCAGCAGCTTGAAGTTATCCGGGGATAATTCACCCCTCCACTTT
TRBD2	many	TRBV6-2/TRBV6-3	16	TRBJ2-3	CASSYSSGSRFDTQYF	TGTGCCAGCAGTTATTCTAGCGGGAGTAGGTTTGATACGCAGTATTTT
.	.	TRBV7-3	18	TRBJ2-1	CASSLGGHRAGTGTEQFF	TGTGCCAGCAGCTTAGGGGGACACCGGGCGGGGACTGGCACGGAGCAGTTCTTC
.	.	TRBV20-1	13	TRBJ1-1	CSARDYAGTEAFF	TGCAGTGCTAGAGATTACGCGGGCACTGAAGCTTTCTTT